A selection of T cell receptor beta chains follows, all from one sample in a study of cytotoxic CD8 clonotypes in ibrutinib-treated CLL. Assay used: immunoSEQ multiplex PCR; TCRdb lists only in-frame clones, some missing. The profile shows 150,000 to 200,000 clones, roughly 88% of them singletons. The sample was PBMCs, taken at disease progression, from a patient treated with ibrutinib. Receptor source: a human donor with chronic lymphocytic leukemia. CDR3s include the opening cysteine and the closing phenylalanine or tryptophan. Fields, in order: clone size, V gene, D gene, J gene, CDR3 protein, CDR3 DNA. The D gene is left open where the match is weak. Clone size, where shown, is once, few, many, or a class for clones that have expanded.

NA	TRBV7-8	NA	TRBJ1-4	CASSLAFAESEKLFF	TGTGCCAGCAGCTTAGCGTTTGCGGAAAGTGAAAAACTGTTTTTT
NA	TRBV9	NA	TRBJ1-2	CASSVLSTRWGYTF	TGTGCCAGCAGCGTACTTTCGACACGTTGGGGCTACACCTTC
NA	TRBV7-9	TRBD2	TRBJ2-2	CASSPGLVEYPNTGELFF	TGTGCCAGCAGCCCCGGACTAGTAGAATACCCGAACACCGGGGAGCTGTTTTTT
NA	TRBV27	NA	TRBJ2-7	CASSPVARAPYEQYF	TGTGCCAGCAGTCCCGTGGCCCGGGCCCCCTACGAGCAGTACTTC
NA	TRBV7-9	NA	TRBJ1-4	CASSFNKGTNEKLFF	TGTGCCAGCAGCTTCAATAAGGGAACTAATGAAAAACTGTTTTTT
few	TRBV19	NA	TRBJ2-7	CASSSLSPTYEQYF	TGTGCCAGTAGTTCCCTATCACCTACCTACGAGCAGTACTTC
NA	TRBV5-1	TRBD2	TRBJ2-2	CASSYEAGSPINTGELFF	TGCGCCAGCAGCTATGAAGCGGGATCCCCAATTAACACCGGGGAGCTGTTTTTT
NA	TRBV7-2	NA	TRBJ2-7	CASSLGFGGDEQYF	TGTGCCAGCAGCTTAGGATTTGGAGGGGACGAGCAGTACTTC
NA	TRBV11-3	NA	TRBJ2-7	CASSLVTWATEHVSYEQYF	TGTGCCAGCAGCTTAGTTACTTGGGCTACCGAACATGTGTCCTACGAGCAGTACTTC
NA	TRBV19	NA	TRBJ1-5	CASSPLAVSNQPQHF	TGTGCCAGTAGTCCCCTCGCCGTTAGCAATCAGCCCCAGCATTTT
NA	TRBV10-1	TRBD1	TRBJ2-3	CASSRDRSTDTQYF	TGCGCCAGCAGCCGGGACAGGAGCACAGATACGCAGTATTTT
NA	TRBV5-8	TRBD1	TRBJ2-3	CASSYRQGPRGTDTQYF	TGTGCCAGCAGCTACCGACAGGGCCCCAGGGGCACAGATACGCAGTATTTT
NA	TRBV15	TRBD2	TRBJ2-7	CATSRGKTSGSYEQYF	TGTGCCACCAGCAGAGGCAAGACTAGCGGGAGTTACGAGCAGTACTTC
NA	TRBV29-1	NA	TRBJ1-1	CSVEPTGNTEAFF	TGCAGCGTTGAACCTACAGGCAACACTGAAGCTTTCTTT
NA	TRBV19	NA	TRBJ2-7	CASRRGGDYEQYF	TGTGCCAGTAGGAGGGGAGGAGACTACGAGCAGTACTTC
NA	TRBV9	NA	TRBJ2-5	CASSVSPNQETQYF	TGTGCCAGCAGCGTAAGTCCGAACCAAGAGACCCAGTACTTC
NA	TRBV18	NA	TRBJ1-4	CASSPFTTTNEKLFF	TGTGCCAGCTCCCCCTTCACCACAACTAATGAAAAACTGTTTTTT
NA	TRBV4-2	NA	TRBJ1-5	CASSQARGNQPQHF	TGTGCCAGCAGCCAAGCCAGGGGCAATCAGCCCCAGCATTTT
NA	TRBV27	TRBD1	TRBJ2-7	CASRGTGGYEQYF	TGTGCCAGCAGGGGGACAGGGGGGTACGAGCAGTACTTC
NA	TRBV4-3	NA	TRBJ1-1	CASSQRIDTEAFF	TGCGCCAGCAGCCAAAGAATCGACACTGAAGCTTTCTTT
NA	TRBV7-6	NA	TRBJ1-1	CASSLRPGNTEAFF	TGTGCCAGCAGCTTAAGGCCAGGGAACACTGAAGCTTTCTTT
NA	TRBV7-9	NA	TRBJ1-1	CASSPGSPNGPEAFF	TGTGCCAGCAGCCCCGGCAGTCCGAACGGCCCTGAAGCTTTCTTT
few	TRBV5-1	NA	TRBJ2-5	CASYGGGGRGIGETQYF	TGCGCCAGCTACGGAGGGGGTGGCAGGGGAATCGGAGAGACCCAGTACTTC
NA	TRBV7-3	NA	TRBJ1-2	CASSPGSRFGYTF	TGTGCCAGCAGTCCGGGTTCGAGGTTCGGCTACACCTTC
NA	TRBV7-9	NA	TRBJ2-1	CASSPSGKQFF	TGTGCCAGCAGCCCCAGCGGAAAGCAGTTCTTC
NA	TRBV19	TRBD1	TRBJ2-3	CASRGQFWRTDTQYF	TGTGCCAGTAGGGGACAGTTTTGGAGGACAGATACGCAGTATTTT
few	TRBV29-1	NA	TRBJ1-2	CSVEERWEGNYGYTF	TGCAGCGTTGAAGAGAGGTGGGAGGGAAACTATGGCTACACCTTC
NA	TRBV7-9	NA	TRBJ1-1	CASTLTWTEAFF	TGTGCCAGCACCCTAACTTGGACTGAAGCTTTCTTT
NA	TRBV10-3	NA	TRBJ2-7	CAISETSRVGKSYEQYF	TGTGCCATCAGTGAGACCTCCCGGGTCGGTAAGTCCTACGAGCAGTACTTC
NA	TRBV29-1	NA	TRBJ2-5	CSKRTGETQYF	TGCAGCAAGAGGACTGGGGAGACCCAGTACTTC
NA	TRBV28	NA	TRBJ1-1	CASSQNLGPEAFF	TGTGCCAGCAGTCAGAATCTGGGCCCTGAAGCTTTCTTT
NA	TRBV7-9	NA	TRBJ1-2	CASSSEARAVGYTF	TGTGCCAGCAGCTCAGAAGCCAGGGCCGTAGGCTACACCTTC
NA	TRBV6-5	NA	TRBJ2-5	CASSMMRETQYF	TGTGCCAGCAGCATGATGCGAGAGACCCAGTACTTC
NA	TRBV14	NA	TRBJ1-1	CASSQLPGPNMNTEAFF	TGTGCCAGCAGCCAGCTCCCGGGACCCAATATGAACACTGAAGCTTTCTTT
NA	TRBV5-1	NA	TRBJ1-4	CASSVGGRTNEKLFF	TGCGCCAGCAGCGTCGGCGGGAGGACTAATGAAAAACTGTTTTTT
NA	TRBV25-1	NA	TRBJ2-7	CASRAVGQAYEQYF	TGTGCCAGCAGAGCCGTCGGTCAAGCCTACGAGCAGTACTTC
NA	TRBV6-5	TRBD1	TRBJ2-1	CASSYRRTGGNEQFF	TGTGCCAGCAGTTACCGCCGGACAGGTGGAAATGAGCAGTTCTTC
NA	TRBV11-2	NA	TRBJ2-7	CASSYPKGSPYEQYF	TGTGCCAGCAGCTACCCGAAGGGCAGTCCCTACGAGCAGTACTTC
NA	TRBV18	TRBD1	TRBJ1-2	CASSPPRDRGPANYGYTF	TGTGCCAGCTCACCACCGAGGGACAGGGGCCCTGCTAACTATGGCTACACCTTC
NA	TRBV2	NA	TRBJ2-1	CASSVRQRSPSYNEQFF	TGTGCCAGCAGTGTCCGACAGAGGAGTCCCTCCTACAATGAGCAGTTCTTC
NA	TRBV11-1	NA	TRBJ2-1	CASSFPGAGEQFF	TGTGCCAGCAGCTTCCCTGGAGCCGGTGAGCAGTTCTTC
few	TRBV7-3	TRBD2	TRBJ2-3	CASRMTSGEADTQYF	TGTGCCAGCAGGATGACTAGCGGAGAGGCGGATACGCAGTATTTT
NA	TRBV13	TRBD2	TRBJ2-7	CASSPRLSTSGRATYEQYF	TGTGCCAGCAGCCCCCGACTATCGACTAGCGGGAGGGCGACCTACGAGCAGTACTTC
NA	TRBV11-3	TRBD1	TRBJ2-7	CASSFSPWTGTSYEQYF	TGTGCCAGCAGCTTTAGTCCCTGGACAGGGACTTCCTACGAGCAGTACTTC
NA	TRBV4-1	TRBD2	TRBJ2-3	CASSQDGIAGLTDTQYF	TGCGCCAGCAGCCAAGATGGTATAGCGGGACTAACAGATACGCAGTATTTT
NA	TRBV9	NA	TRBJ1-3	CASSVAQSSSGNTIYF	TGTGCCAGCAGCGTAGCCCAGTCGAGCTCTGGAAACACCATATATTTT
NA	TRBV14	TRBD2	TRBJ2-1	CASSQVQPGLAGDNEQFF	TGTGCCAGCAGCCAAGTTCAGCCGGGACTAGCGGGAGACAATGAGCAGTTCTTC
NA	TRBV7-9	NA	TRBJ2-2	CASRPASLHTGELFF	TGTGCCAGCAGGCCGGCTAGCTTACACACCGGGGAGCTGTTTTTT
NA	TRBV7-8	NA	TRBJ2-3	CASSPKGGADTQYF	TGTGCCAGCAGCCCTAAGGGGGGTGCAGATACGCAGTATTTT
NA	TRBV2	NA	TRBJ2-7	CASGAPPRDEQYF	TGTGCCAGCGGAGCGCCCCCGAGGGACGAGCAGTACTTC
NA	TRBV25-1	TRBD2	TRBJ2-7	CASRVAGGYEQYF	TGTGCCAGCAGGGTAGCGGGAGGGTACGAGCAGTACTTC
NA	TRBV5-1	NA	TRBJ1-1	CASSLNPGTGSEAFF	TGCGCCAGCAGCTTGAACCCGGGGACTGGATCTGAAGCTTTCTTT
NA	TRBV21-1	NA	TRBJ2-7	CASSKVTERKGEQYF	TGTGCCAGCAGCAAAGTAACTGAGCGAAAAGGAGAGCAGTACTTC
NA	TRBV5-1	NA	TRBJ1-2	CAQTRQGRNMGYTF	TGCGCCCAAACCCGGCAGGGGAGGAATATGGGCTACACCTTC
few	TRBV30	NA	TRBJ1-3	CAWRADLLNTIYF	TGTGCCTGGAGGGCCGACCTACTCAACACCATATATTTT
NA	TRBV7-9	NA	TRBJ2-5	CASSSLPRGSPGETQYF	TGTGCCAGCAGCTCACTACCTAGGGGGAGTCCTGGGGAGACCCAGTACTTC
NA	TRBV2	NA	TRBJ1-6	CASSDHRSSYNSPLHF	TGTGCCAGCAGTGACCATCGGAGCTCCTATAATTCACCCCTCCACTTT
NA	TRBV6-5	NA	TRBJ2-7	CASSISRSSYEQYF	TGTGCCAGCAGCATAAGCCGGAGCTCCTACGAGCAGTACTTC